The 32 T cell receptor beta chains below come from one sample, sequenced in a study of blood T cell repertoires in COVID-19. The data were produced by immunoSEQ multiplex PCR, yet TCRdb's version contains in-frame clones alone and is incomplete. The sample contains over 150,000 clones, roughly 90% of which appear only once. Material for sequencing was peripheral blood. All receptors derive from a middle-aged man with acute or convalescent COVID-19.

In its sample, this clone was seen a few times. The gene calls are TRBV20-1 and TRBJ1-2, with no clear D. Between the trimmed V and J ends, which lost 4 bases and 6 bases, there was a span of 6 bases. The CDR3 loop spans 10 amino acids. Germline CDR1 reads DFQATT; CDR2 reads SNEGSKA (reference sequence). The CDR3 DNA is TGCAGTGCTAAGCAAGATGGCTACACCTTC. Translating it yields CSAKQDGYTF.

This clone has only one observation. The rearrangement joins TRBV3-1 (or the pseudogene TRBV3-2) to TRBJ2-3, with D maybe TRBD1 (5 bases). The germline V gene has CDR1 LGHDT and CDR2 YNNKEL (reference sequence). The ends were cut back, 0 bases at V and 3 bases at J, with 13 bases in the middle. The CDR3 contains 16 residues. The CDR3 region is CASSQDLGVATDTQYF. The CDR3 bases are TGTGCCAGCAGCCAAGATTTAGGGGTAGCAACAGATACGCAGTATTTT.

For the CDR3, the DNA is TGTGCCAGCAGCCAAGTCGGGACACTTTATAATGAGCAGTTCTTC. It encodes CASSQVGTLYNEQFF. The V gene is TRBV3-1 (or the pseudogene TRBV3-2), the J gene TRBJ2-1, with D possibly being TRBD1 (6 bases). The CDR3 is 15 amino acids. CDR1 is LGHDT, CDR2 YNNKEL, per germline (reference sequence). Trimming shortened V by 1 base and J by 7 bases, and 14 bases separated the two germline ends.

The chain uses TRBV9 and TRBJ2-2; D not certain. Trimming took 4 bases from V and 2 from J, leaving 9 bases between them. Germline V lookup: CDR1 SGDLS, CDR2 YYNGEE. The CDR3 has 14 amino acids. The CDR3 nucleotides read TGTGCCAGCAGCCCGACTTCTAACACCGGGGAGCTGTTTTTT. Translating it yields CASSPTSNTGELFF.

This rearrangement joins TRBV18 to TRBJ1-1; possible D gene TRBD1, 5 bases. The V end was cut by 0 bases, the J end by 1 base, with 12 bases between. Germline V gene sequence: CDR1 KGHSH, CDR2 LQKENI. The CDR3 spans 16 residues. CDR3 residues: CASSPPGGVPNTEAFF. The CDR3 DNA follows: TGTGCCAGCTCACCACCGGGGGGGGTCCCGAACACTGAAGCTTTCTTT.

This chain connects TRBV10-3 to TRBJ2-1, with D perhaps TRBD1 (6 bases). Trimming stripped 6 bases from V and 3 bases from J, with 9 bases between. The germline V gene encodes CDR1 ENHRY and CDR2 SYGVKD. CDR3 length equals 13 residues. The CDR3 protein is CAISRDIYNEQFF. As DNA, the CDR3 is TGTGCCATCAGCCGGGACATCTACAATGAGCAGTTCTTC.

The V and J genes are TRBV19 and TRBJ2-3; tentative D call: TRBD1 (6 bases). The V gene's germline CDR1 is LNHDA and CDR2 SQIVND (reference sequence). The CDR3 sequence is 18 residues long. Trimming removed 6 bases at V and 0 bases at J, with 22 bases between. In DNA, the CDR3 is TGTGCCAGTAGCCGGACGGGCAGGGGACGTCAAAGCACAGATACGCAGTATTTT. This encodes CASSRTGRGRQSTDTQYF. Full variable domain (outside the CDR3, taken from reference TRBV19 and TRBJ2-3): DGGITQSPKYLFRKEGQNVTLSCEQNLNHDAMYWYRQDPGQGLRLIYYSQIVNDFQKGDIAEGYSVSREKKESFPLTVTSAQKNPTAFYLCASSRTGRGRQSTDTQYFGPGTRLTVL.

The chain is built from TRBV4-2 and TRBJ2-5; D gene unclear. There are 15 residues in the CDR3. The V gene's germline CDR1 is LGHNA and CDR2 YNFKEQ. V gave up 0 bases and J gave up 5 bases, with 13 bases separating them. DNA of the CDR3: TGTGCCAGCAGCCAAGAGAGGCATAATGGGGAGACCCAGTACTTC. This encodes CASSQERHNGETQYF.

J is TRBJ1-4 and V is TRBV7-9; the D gene is possibly TRBD1 (5 bases). CDR1 and CDR2 from the germline V gene are SEHNR and FQNEAQ (reference sequence). Deletions cut 5 bases from V and 7 bases from J, with 23 bases between. The CDR3 is made up of 17 amino acids. The CDR3 DNA reads as TGTGCCAGCAGCCCTTCTTCCTTCACAGGCCACCCTGAAAAACTGTTTTTT. This codes for CASSPSSFTGHPEKLFF.

The chain has TRBV19 and TRBJ1-6, with D unresolved. Germline loops: CDR1 LNHDA, CDR2 SQIVND (reference sequence). V lost 3 bases and J 6 bases, leaving 6 bases between the germline ends. This CDR3 spans 13 amino acids. DNA for the CDR3: TGTGCCAGTAGTATGGGCTTTAATTCACCCCTCCACTTT. This sequence encodes CASSMGFNSPLHF.

V gene TRBV9 combines with J gene TRBJ2-1; 8 bases are shared with TRBD2. The CDR3 covers 15 residues. J gave up 9 bases and V 1 base, and 9 bases lay outside the gene matches. CDR1 SGDLS and CDR2 YYNGEE come from the germline V gene. CDR3 protein: CASSVTSGGGREQFF. CDR3 nucleotides: TGTGCCAGCAGCGTAACTAGCGGCGGTGGGCGTGAGCAGTTCTTC. Full variable domain (rest looked up from reference TRBV9 and TRBJ2-1): DSGVTQTPKHLITATGQRVTLRCSPRSGDLSVYWYQQSLDQGLQFLIQYYNGEERAKGNILERFSAQQFPDLHSELNLSSLELGDSALYFCASSVTSGGGREQFFGPGTRLTVL.

This clone was counted only a few times. CDR3 amino acids: CASMGAVYEKLFF. The DNA of the CDR3 is TGTGCCAGCATGGGGGCGGTGTATGAAAAACTGTTTTTT. This chain links TRBV27 with TRBJ1-4, with a weak D call TRBD1 (6 bases). The CDR3 is 13 residues long. V was trimmed by 7 bases and J by 6 bases, leaving 12 bases between them. CDR1 MNHEY and CDR2 SMNVEV come from the germline V gene (reference sequence). The variable domain in full, completed from reference TRBV27 and TRBJ1-4, reads EAQVTQNPRYLITVTGKKLTVTCSQNMNHEYMSWYRQDPGLGLRQIYYSMNVEVTDKGDVPEGYKVSRKEKRNFPLILESPSPNQTSLYFCASMGAVYEKLFFGSGTQLSVL.

The V gene is TRBV2, the J gene TRBJ1-1; D is possibly TRBD1 (6 bases). Trimming left V 0 bases short and J 1 base short, with 15 bases between. Germline values: CDR1 SNHLY, CDR2 FYNNEI. The CDR3 consists of 17 residues. The CDR3 sequence is CASSEARQGMTNTEAFF. The CDR3 DNA reads as TGTGCCAGCAGTGAAGCTAGGCAGGGGATGACGAACACTGAAGCTTTCTTT.

The chain uses TRBV18 and TRBJ1-1; 8 bases are shared with TRBD1. CDR3 size: 15 residues. With 3 bases clipped from V and 3 bases from J, the junction kept 6 bases outside the gene matches. Germline CDR1 is KGHSH and CDR2 is LQKENI. CDR3: CASSPTGGGDTEAFF. For the CDR3, the DNA is TGTGCCAGCTCACCTACAGGGGGAGGGGACACTGAAGCTTTCTTT.

CDR3: CASSSIAGEYTGELFF. In DNA form, the CDR3 reads TGTGCCAGCAGCTCAATAGCGGGAGAGTACACCGGGGAGCTGTTTTTT. The chain couples TRBV5-6 to TRBJ2-2; 9 nucleotides line up with TRBD2. V lost 3 bases and J lost 3; bases outside the gene matches: 6. The CDR3 sequence is 16 residues long. Germline CDR1 reads SGHDT; CDR2 reads YYEEEE.

This sequence joins TRBV5-1 and TRBJ1-3; 9 nucleotides agree with TRBD1. Germline CDR1 SGHRS, CDR2 YFSETQ. This CDR3 has 15 residues. Losses at the gene ends were 2 bases for V and 8 bases for J; bases not matched to a gene: 8. This CDR3 is CASSFRDRARDTIYF. Written as DNA, the CDR3 is TGCGCCAGCAGCTTCCGGGACAGGGCCCGGGACACCATATATTTT.

CDR3: CASTQSNRTGVSYNSPLHF. CDR3 bases: TGTGCCAGCACCCAAAGCAATAGGACAGGGGTTTCCTATAATTCACCCCTCCACTTT. This sequence joins TRBV7-8 and TRBJ1-6; 9 bases map to TRBD1. The germline V gene has CDR1 SGHVS and CDR2 FQNEAQ. This CDR3 spans 19 amino acids. V lost 7 bases and J lost 1; bases outside the gene matches: 14.

V and J are TRBV19 and TRBJ1-1, with 9 bases that match TRBD1. The CDR3 totals 15 residues. The junction had 5 bases not matched to a gene; V was cut back by 6 bases and J by 0 bases. Germline V gene sequence: CDR1 LNHDA, CDR2 SQIVND (reference sequence). The CDR3: CASRDGQGMNTEAFF. The CDR3 nucleotides are TGTGCCAGTAGGGACGGACAGGGGATGAACACTGAAGCTTTCTTT.

The J gene is TRBJ2-1, the V gene TRBV4-2; 8 bases line up with TRBD2. The CDR3 loop spans 17 amino acids. The germline gives CDR1 LGHNA, CDR2 YNFKEQ. The J segment lost 5 bases and the V segment lost 0 bases, leaving 9 bases of the junction unmatched. As DNA, the CDR3 is TGTGCCAGCAGCCAAGATCACAGCGGGAGAATGGACAATGAGCAGTTCTTC. It codes for CASSQDHSGRMDNEQFF.

The rearrangement joins TRBV19 to TRBJ1-4; D gene ambiguous. The V end lost 0 bases, the J end lost 10 bases, and 24 bases lay between the germline ends. The CDR3 runs 18 residues. Per germline, CDR1 LNHDA and CDR2 SQIVND (reference sequence). The CDR3 coding sequence is TGTGCCAGTAGTATAGAACCTTCTCGGTCCAGCGCTTATCGAAAACTGTTTTTT. This translates into CASSIEPSRSSAYRKLFF. The variable domain in full, completed from reference TRBV19 and TRBJ1-4, reads DGGITQSPKYLFRKEGQNVTLSCEQNLNHDAMYWYRQDPGQGLRLIYYSQIVNDFQKGDIAEGYSVSREKKESFPLTVTSAQKNPTAFYLCASSIEPSRSSAYRKLFFGSGTQLSVL.

This chain joins TRBV7-9 and TRBJ1-1, with 8 bases lining up with TRBD1. CDR3 size: 15 residues. Unmatched junction bases numbered 7, after V lost 5 bases and J lost 2 bases. CDR1 and CDR2 (germline): SEHNR, FQNEAQ (reference sequence). The chain's CDR3 is CASSPPGTGNTEAFF. DNA of the CDR3: TGTGCCAGCAGCCCACCCGGGACAGGCAACACTGAAGCTTTCTTT.

The chain combines TRBV27 with TRBJ2-1, with D tentatively TRBD1 (7 bases). Germline V gene data show CDR1 as MNHEY and CDR2 as SMNVEV (reference sequence). CDR3 length: 15 residues. V lost 8 bases to trimming and J lost 6 bases, with 20 bases between them. The CDR3 here is CASSYGPGGSNEQFF. The CDR3 bases are TGTGCCAGCTCTTACGGGCCAGGGGGGAGCAATGAGCAGTTCTTC.

The count of this clone is one. This chain connects TRBV7-8 to TRBJ1-1; D gene unclear. Germline CDR1 reads SGHVS; CDR2 reads FQNEAQ. V was trimmed by 3 bases and J by 5 bases, leaving 10 bases between them. This CDR3 is built from 13 residues. The CDR3 loop is CASSFPGGTEAFF. CDR3 bases: TGTGCCAGCAGCTTCCCCGGAGGGACTGAAGCTTTCTTT.

V is TRBV7-2 and J is TRBJ2-2; D is ambiguous. Per the germline V gene, CDR1 is SGHTA and CDR2 is FQGNSA. Trimming removed 5 bases from V and 3 bases from J, with 10 bases in between. CDR3 length: 14 amino acids. CDR3 in DNA: TGTGCCAGCAGCCCCCGAGGCCACACCGGGGAGCTGTTTTTT. Protein product: CASSPRGHTGELFF.

The genes are TRBV19 and TRBJ1-2; a weak D match, TRBD1 (6 bases). V gave up 4 bases and J gave up 1 base, with 10 bases separating them. The CDR3 length is 14 residues. Germline-derived CDR1 and CDR2 are LNHDA and SQIVND (reference sequence). CDR3 nucleotide sequence: TGTGCCAGTAGTACCAGGGGAATTAACTATGGCTACACCTTC. Translated, it gives CASSTRGINYGYTF.

The chain couples TRBV7-9 to TRBJ1-2; TRBD1 is a possible D gene (6 bases). CDR1 and CDR2 from the germline V gene are SEHNR and FQNEAQ (reference sequence). The V end lost 2 bases, the J end lost 0 bases, and 16 bases lay between the germline ends. The CDR3 runs 17 residues. DNA for the CDR3: TGTGCCAGCAGCTTATTTCCCCGGACAGCTACTAACTATGGCTACACCTTC. This codes for CASSLFPRTATNYGYTF.

The chain combines TRBV15 with TRBJ2-3; D is uncertain. The V and J ends lost 8 bases and 4 bases respectively, with 13 bases between them. CDR1 is LNHNV and CDR2 is YYDKDF in the germline V gene (reference sequence). This CDR3 region has 13 residues. This CDR3 is CATAASFADTQYF. The CDR3 DNA is TGTGCCACCGCGGCCTCGTTCGCAGATACGCAGTATTTT.

V is TRBV18 and J is TRBJ2-3; D ambiguous. The V end lost 8 bases, the J end lost 0 bases, and 3 bases lay between the germline ends. Germline values: CDR1 KGHSH, CDR2 LQKENI. This CDR3 spans 11 amino acids. CDR3 DNA: TGTGCCAGCCGTAGCACAGATACGCAGTATTTT. Amino acids: CASRSTDTQYF.

The chain uses TRBV5-5 and TRBJ2-1; 15 bases fit TRBD2. The ends lost 6 bases at V and 9 bases at J; junction bases unmatched: 13. This CDR3 region has 17 residues. Looked up from germline, CDR1 is SGHKS and CDR2 is YYEKEE (reference sequence). Written as DNA, the CDR3 is TGTGCCAGCACCCGGACTAGCGGGGGGGCGGCCAATGGTGAGCAGTTCTTC. This codes for CASTRTSGGAANGEQFF. Full variable domain (rest looked up from reference TRBV5-5 and TRBJ2-1): DAGVTQSPTHLIKTRGQQVTLRCSPISGHKSVSWYQQVLGQGPQFIFQYYEKEERGRGNFPDRFSARQFPNYSSELNVNALLLGDSALYLCASTRTSGGAANGEQFFGPGTRLTVL.

This chain joins TRBV6-1 and TRBJ2-7; 13 bases line up with TRBD2. The CDR3 sequence is 17 residues long. With V trimmed by 2 bases and J by 2 bases, 6 bases remained unmatched. Germline V gene sequence: CDR1 MNHNS, CDR2 SASEGT. The CDR3 reads CASSETSGGAYPYEQYV. DNA of the CDR3: TGTGCCAGCAGTGAAACTAGCGGGGGGGCTTACCCCTACGAGCAGTACGTC.

This chain uses TRBV27 with TRBJ1-4; 7 nucleotides align to TRBD1. This CDR3 has 14 residues. Germline lookup yields CDR1 MNHEY and CDR2 SMNVEV (reference sequence). The junction had 11 bases not matched to a gene; V was cut back by 6 bases and J by 10 bases. The CDR3 is CASRGGESGGKLFF. In DNA form, the CDR3 reads TGTGCCAGCAGAGGAGGGGAGTCAGGGGGAAAACTGTTTTTT. The full variable domain, in which reference TRBV27 and TRBJ1-4 provide the parts outside the CDR3, is EAQVTQNPRYLITVTGKKLTVTCSQNMNHEYMSWYRQDPGLGLRQIYYSMNVEVTDKGDVPEGYKVSRKEKRNFPLILESPSPNQTSLYFCASRGGESGGKLFFGSGTQLSVL.

V usage is TRBV16 and J usage is TRBJ2-7, with 10 bases aligning to TRBD2. The CDR3 extends over 15 amino acids. Per the germline V gene, CDR1 is KGHSY and CDR2 is FQNENV. V lost 2 bases and J lost 5; bases outside the gene matches: 6. This CDR3 reads CASSQETAGGDEQYF. CDR3 sequence (DNA): TGTGCCAGCAGCCAAGAAACAGCGGGAGGGGACGAGCAGTACTTC.